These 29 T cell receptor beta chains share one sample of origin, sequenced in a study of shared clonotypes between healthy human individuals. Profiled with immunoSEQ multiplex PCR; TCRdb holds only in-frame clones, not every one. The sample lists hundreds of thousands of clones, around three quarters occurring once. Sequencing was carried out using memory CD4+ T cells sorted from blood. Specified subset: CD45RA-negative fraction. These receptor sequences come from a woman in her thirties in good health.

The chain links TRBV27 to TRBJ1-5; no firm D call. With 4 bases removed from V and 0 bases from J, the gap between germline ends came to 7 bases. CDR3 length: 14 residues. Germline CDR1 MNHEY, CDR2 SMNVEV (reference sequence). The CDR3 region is CASSSTNSNQPQHF. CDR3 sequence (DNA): TGTGCCAGCAGTTCCACTAATAGCAATCAGCCCCAGCATTTT.

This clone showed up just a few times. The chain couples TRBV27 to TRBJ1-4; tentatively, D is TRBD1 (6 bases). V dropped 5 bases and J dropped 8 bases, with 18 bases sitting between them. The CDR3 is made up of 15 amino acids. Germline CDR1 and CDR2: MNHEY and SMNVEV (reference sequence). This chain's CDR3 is CASSAPGQGGEKLFF. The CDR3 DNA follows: TGTGCCAGCAGTGCCCCCGGACAAGGGGGGGAAAAACTGTTTTTT.

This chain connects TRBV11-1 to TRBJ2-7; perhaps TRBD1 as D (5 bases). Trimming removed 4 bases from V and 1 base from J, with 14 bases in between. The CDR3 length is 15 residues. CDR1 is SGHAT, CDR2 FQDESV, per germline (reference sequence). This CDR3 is CASSYQGTRSYEQYF. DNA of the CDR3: TGTGCCAGCAGCTACCAGGGTACCAGATCCTACGAGCAGTACTTC. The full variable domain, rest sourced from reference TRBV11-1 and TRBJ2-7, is EAEVAQSPRYKITEKSQAVAFWCDPISGHATLYWYRQILGQGPELLVQFQDESVVDDSQLPKDRFSAERLKGVDSTLKIQPAELGDSAMYLCASSYQGTRSYEQYFGPGTRLTVT.

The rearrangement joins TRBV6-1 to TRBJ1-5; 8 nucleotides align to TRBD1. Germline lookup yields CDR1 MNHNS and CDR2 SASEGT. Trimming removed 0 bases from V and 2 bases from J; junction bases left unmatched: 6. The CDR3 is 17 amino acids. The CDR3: CASSEAGAGGGNQPQHF. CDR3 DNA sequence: TGTGCCAGCAGTGAAGCGGGGGCAGGGGGCGGCAATCAGCCCCAGCATTTT.

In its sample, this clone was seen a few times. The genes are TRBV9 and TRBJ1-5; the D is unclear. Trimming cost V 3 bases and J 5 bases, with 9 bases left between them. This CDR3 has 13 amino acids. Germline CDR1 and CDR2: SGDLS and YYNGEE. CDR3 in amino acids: CASSANDDQPQHF. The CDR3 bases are TGTGCCAGCAGCGCCAATGACGATCAGCCCCAGCATTTT.

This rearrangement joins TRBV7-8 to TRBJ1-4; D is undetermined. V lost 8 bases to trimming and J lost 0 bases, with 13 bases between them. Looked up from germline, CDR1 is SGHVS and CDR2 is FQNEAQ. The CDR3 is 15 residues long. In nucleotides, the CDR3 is TGTGCCAGCGGCAGGCATGGGGCAACTAATGAAAAACTGTTTTTT. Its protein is CASGRHGATNEKLFF. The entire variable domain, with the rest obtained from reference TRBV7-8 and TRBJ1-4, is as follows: GAGVSQSPRYKVAKRGQDVALRCDPISGHVSLFWYQQALGQGPEFLTYFQNEAQLDKSGLPSDRFFAERPEGSVSTLKIQRTQQEDSAVYLCASGRHGATNEKLFFGSGTQLSVL.

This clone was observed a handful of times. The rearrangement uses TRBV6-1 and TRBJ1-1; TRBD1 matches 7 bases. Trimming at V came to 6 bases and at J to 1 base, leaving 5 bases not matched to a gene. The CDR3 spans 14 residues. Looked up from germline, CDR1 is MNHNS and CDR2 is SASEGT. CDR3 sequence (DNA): TGTGCCAGCAGGTTAGGACAGGAGAACACTGAAGCTTTCTTT. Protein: CASRLGQENTEAFF.

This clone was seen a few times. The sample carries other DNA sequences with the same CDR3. The CDR3 DNA is TGCGCCAGCAGCTGGGGTAACTCCTACAATGAGCAGTTCTTC. As protein: CASSWGNSYNEQFF. This sequence joins TRBV5-1 and TRBJ2-1; no clear D. The length of the CDR3 is 14 residues. V gave up 3 bases and J gave up 0 bases, with 7 bases separating them. CDR1 and CDR2 from the germline V gene are SGHRS and YFSETQ.

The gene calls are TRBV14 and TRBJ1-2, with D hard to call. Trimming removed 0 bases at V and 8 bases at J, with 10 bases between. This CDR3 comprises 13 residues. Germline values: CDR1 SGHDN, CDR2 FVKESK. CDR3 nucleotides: TGTGCCAGCAGCCAAGATTGGGGAGGAGGCTACACCTTC. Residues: CASSQDWGGGYTF.

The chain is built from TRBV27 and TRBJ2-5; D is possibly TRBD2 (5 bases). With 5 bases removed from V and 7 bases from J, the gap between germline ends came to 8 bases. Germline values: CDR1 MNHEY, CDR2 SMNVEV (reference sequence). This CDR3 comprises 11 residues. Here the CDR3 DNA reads TGTGCCAGCAGTCGGGGTGGGACCCAGTACTTC. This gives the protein CASSRGGTQYF.

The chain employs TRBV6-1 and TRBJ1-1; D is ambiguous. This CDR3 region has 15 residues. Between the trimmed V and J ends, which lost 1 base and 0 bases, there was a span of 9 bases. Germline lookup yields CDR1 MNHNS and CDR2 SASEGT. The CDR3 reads CASSEGSQLNTEAFF. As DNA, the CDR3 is TGTGCCAGCAGTGAAGGAAGCCAGCTGAACACTGAAGCTTTCTTT.

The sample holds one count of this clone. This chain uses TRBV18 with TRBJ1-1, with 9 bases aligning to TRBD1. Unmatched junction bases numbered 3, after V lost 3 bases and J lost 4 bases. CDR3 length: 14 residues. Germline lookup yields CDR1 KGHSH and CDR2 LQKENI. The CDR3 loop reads CASSPETGGTEAFF. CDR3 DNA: TGTGCCAGCTCACCCGAGACAGGGGGCACTGAAGCTTTCTTT.

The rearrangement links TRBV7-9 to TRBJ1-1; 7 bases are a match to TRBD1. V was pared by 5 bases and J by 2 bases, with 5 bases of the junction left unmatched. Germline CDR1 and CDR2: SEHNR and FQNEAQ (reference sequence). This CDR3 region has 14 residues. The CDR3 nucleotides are TGTGCCAGCAGCCTCGGACAGGCAAACACTGAAGCTTTCTTT. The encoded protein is CASSLGQANTEAFF.

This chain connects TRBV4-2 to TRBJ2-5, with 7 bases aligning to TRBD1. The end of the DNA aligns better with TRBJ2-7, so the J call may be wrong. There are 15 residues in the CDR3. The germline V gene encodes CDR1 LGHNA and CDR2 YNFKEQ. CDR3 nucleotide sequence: TGTGCCAGCAGCCAAGGTGGACAGGTTACCTACGAGCAGTACTTC. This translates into CASSQGGQVTYEQYF.

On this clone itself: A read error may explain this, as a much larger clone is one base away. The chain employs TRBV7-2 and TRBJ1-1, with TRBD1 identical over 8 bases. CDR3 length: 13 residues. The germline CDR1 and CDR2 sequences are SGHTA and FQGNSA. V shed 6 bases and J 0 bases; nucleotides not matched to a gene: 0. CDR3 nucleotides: TGTGCCAGCAGGGGACAGGTGAACACTGAAGCTTTCTTT. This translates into CASRGQVNTEAFF.

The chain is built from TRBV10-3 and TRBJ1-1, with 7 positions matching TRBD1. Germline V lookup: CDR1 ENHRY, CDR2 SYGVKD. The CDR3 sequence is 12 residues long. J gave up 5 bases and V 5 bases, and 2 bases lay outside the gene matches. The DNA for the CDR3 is TGTGCCATCAGTACAGGGGAAACTGAAGCTTTCTTT. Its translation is CAISTGETEAFF.

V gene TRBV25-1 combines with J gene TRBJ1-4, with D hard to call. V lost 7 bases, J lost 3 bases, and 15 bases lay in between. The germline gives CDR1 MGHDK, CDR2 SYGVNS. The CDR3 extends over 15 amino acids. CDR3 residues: CASILTRPPNEKLFF. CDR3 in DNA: TGTGCCAGCATTTTGACCCGTCCCCCTAATGAAAAACTGTTTTTT.

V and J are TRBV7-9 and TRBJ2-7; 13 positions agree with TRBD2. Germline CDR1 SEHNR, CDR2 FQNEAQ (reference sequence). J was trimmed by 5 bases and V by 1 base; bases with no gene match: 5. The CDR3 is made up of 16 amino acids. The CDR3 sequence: CASSLGGGLAGDEQYF. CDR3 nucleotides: TGTGCCAGCAGCTTAGGTGGTGGACTAGCGGGAGACGAGCAGTACTTC.

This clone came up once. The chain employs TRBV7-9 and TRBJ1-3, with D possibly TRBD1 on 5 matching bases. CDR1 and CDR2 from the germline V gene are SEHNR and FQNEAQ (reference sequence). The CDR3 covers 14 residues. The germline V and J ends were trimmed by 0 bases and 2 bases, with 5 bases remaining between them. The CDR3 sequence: CASSLAGAGNTIYF. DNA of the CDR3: TGTGCCAGCAGCTTAGCGGGGGCTGGAAACACCATATATTTT.

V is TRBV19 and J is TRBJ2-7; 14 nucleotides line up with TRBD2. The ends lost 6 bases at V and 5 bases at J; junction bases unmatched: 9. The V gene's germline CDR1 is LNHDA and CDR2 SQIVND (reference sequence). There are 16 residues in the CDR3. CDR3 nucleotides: TGTGCCAGTAGCCAGGGACTAGCGGGAGTGGTCGACGAGCAGTACTTC. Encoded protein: CASSQGLAGVVDEQYF.

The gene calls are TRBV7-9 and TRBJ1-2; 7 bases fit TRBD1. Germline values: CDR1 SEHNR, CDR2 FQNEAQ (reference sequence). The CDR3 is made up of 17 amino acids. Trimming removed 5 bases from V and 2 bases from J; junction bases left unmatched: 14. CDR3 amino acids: CASSPLRDRISNYGYTF. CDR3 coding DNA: TGTGCCAGCAGCCCCCTCCGGGACAGAATTTCCAACTATGGCTACACCTTC.

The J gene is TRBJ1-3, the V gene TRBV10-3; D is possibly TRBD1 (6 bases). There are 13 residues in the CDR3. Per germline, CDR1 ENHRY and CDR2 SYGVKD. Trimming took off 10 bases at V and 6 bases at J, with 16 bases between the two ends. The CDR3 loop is CASTTGSKNTIYF. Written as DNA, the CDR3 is TGTGCCAGCACTACAGGGTCAAAAAACACCATATATTTT.

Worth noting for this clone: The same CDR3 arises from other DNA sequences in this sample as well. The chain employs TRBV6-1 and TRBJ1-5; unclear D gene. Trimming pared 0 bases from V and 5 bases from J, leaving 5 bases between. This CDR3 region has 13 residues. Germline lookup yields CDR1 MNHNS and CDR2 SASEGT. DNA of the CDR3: TGTGCCAGCAGTGAAGCCCTTTATCAGCCCCAGCATTTT. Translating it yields CASSEALYQPQHF.

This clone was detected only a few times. The DNA for the CDR3 is TGTGCCAGCAGCCAGGCGTCGGTTTCGAACACTGAAGCTTTCTTT. This encodes CASSQASVSNTEAFF. The chain uses TRBV11-2 and TRBJ1-1; D unresolved. Germline values: CDR1 SGHAT, CDR2 FQNNGV. The CDR3 loop spans 15 amino acids. V lost 5 bases to trimming and J lost 1 base, with 14 bases between them.

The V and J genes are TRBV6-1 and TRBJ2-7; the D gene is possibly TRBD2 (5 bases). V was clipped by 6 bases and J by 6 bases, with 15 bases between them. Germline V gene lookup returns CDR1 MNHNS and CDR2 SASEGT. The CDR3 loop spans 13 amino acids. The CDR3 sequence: CASRSNAGLEQYF. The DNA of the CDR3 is TGTGCCAGCAGATCTAACGCGGGCCTCGAGCAGTACTTC.

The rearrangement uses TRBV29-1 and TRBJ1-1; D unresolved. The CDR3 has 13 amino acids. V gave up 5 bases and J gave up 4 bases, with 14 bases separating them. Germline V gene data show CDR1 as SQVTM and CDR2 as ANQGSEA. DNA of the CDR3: TGCAGCGTTCGTCGGGGAAGGACCACTGAAGCTTTCTTT. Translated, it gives CSVRRGRTTEAFF.

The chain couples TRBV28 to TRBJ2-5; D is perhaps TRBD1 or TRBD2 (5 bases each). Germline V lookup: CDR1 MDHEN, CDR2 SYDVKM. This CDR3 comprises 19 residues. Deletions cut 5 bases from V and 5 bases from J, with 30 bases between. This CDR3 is CASSPPGPPLGQIWETQYF. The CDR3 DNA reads TGTGCCAGCAGTCCTCCGGGACCTCCCCTGGGGCAGATATGGGAGACCCAGTACTTC.

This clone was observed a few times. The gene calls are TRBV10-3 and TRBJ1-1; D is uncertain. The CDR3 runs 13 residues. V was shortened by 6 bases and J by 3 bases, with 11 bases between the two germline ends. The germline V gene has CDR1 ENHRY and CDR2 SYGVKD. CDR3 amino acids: CAIRTDPDTEAFF. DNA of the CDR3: TGTGCCATCAGAACTGATCCCGACACTGAAGCTTTCTTT.

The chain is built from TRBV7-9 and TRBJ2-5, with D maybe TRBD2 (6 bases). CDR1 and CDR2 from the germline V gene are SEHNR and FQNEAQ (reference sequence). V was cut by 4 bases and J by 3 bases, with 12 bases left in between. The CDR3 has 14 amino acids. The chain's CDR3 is CASSWDLVKETQYF. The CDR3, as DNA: TGTGCCAGCAGCTGGGACTTGGTTAAAGAGACCCAGTACTTC.